The subject of this entry is one T cell receptor (beta chain). No cognate antigen has been identified for it. Nothing much larger sits one base from this clone, and base qualities are not available. The data belong to a study of T cells after yellow fever vaccination (dated by TCRdb to the late 2010s). A note on the overall study: The SMART-Seq v4 Ultra Low Input RNA kit was used to prepare libraries from fractions with low cell numbers. To follow T-cell clones before and after primary and booster YFV17D yellow fever vaccination, bulk TCR alpha and beta repertoires were sequenced over time. Two healthy male donors, one aged 18 to 30 and one aged 30 to 39 years, were included in the cohort. Bulk PBMC replicates and cell subsets were isolated from blood drawn at multiple timepoints before and after both primary and secondary immunization.

What the research found in general, with its limitations: Computational filtering was required because FACS-sorted repertoires could contain abundant contaminating clonotypes from the bulk population. A small fraction of clonotypes showed up in both the CD4 and CD8 compartments, probably as a result of convergent recombination. Only two donors were included in the study, so the extent to which the findings can be generalized is limited. After the booster, most of the clones that had expanded following primary vaccination were detected again (around 97% of CD4 and 85% to 90% of CD8), which suggests that memory was broadly maintained. Compared with the primary T-cell response, the secondary T-cell response was faster but weaker, reaching its peak on day 5 rather than on day 15.

Sequenced on an Illumina NovaSeq 6000. Synthesis of TCR cDNA relied on 5'RACE template switching, a step that introduced a universal primer site along with unique molecular identifiers. cDNA synthesis was primed from both the TCR alpha and TCR beta constant segments. Library amplification used two PCR steps, and the second PCR step added sample barcodes and sequencing adapters. Sequencing of libraries was performed on Illumina HiSeq 2500 (2x100 bp) or NovaSeq (2x150 bp). On the authors' methods: Demultiplexing of reads and collapsing into UMI consensus sequences were performed with MIGEC, and V(D)J alignment was carried out with MiXCR. Vaccine-responding clonotypes were identified with edgeR using replicate PBMC samples, with FDR below 0.01 and a log2 fold change above 5 up to day 15 being required. Bulk clonotypes were assigned CD4 or CD8 identity according to which sequenced CD4 or CD8 repertoire held them at higher abundance. TCRdb trimmed public reads at Q25 via fastp, called clones via MiXCR and kept in-frame beta chains. Rows with a matching CDR3 protein are joined into one entry that keeps the most common DNA and genes. TCRdb assigned the V and J calls; the authors' analysis was not used. This sample lists 250,000 to 350,000 distinct CDR3 sequences; approximately 4.5% were detected once. The ten largest clones add up to roughly a fifth of the sample.

In the paper's terms, the treatment or condition label means: live attenuated yellow fever vaccine strain. At every blood-draw timepoint, two biological replicates of bulk PBMCs were collected. PBMCs were isolated from peripheral blood using a standard Ficoll-Paque protocol. RNA was extracted with TriZol from bulk PBMCs, CD4 and CD8 fractions, and dextramer-positive and dextramer-negative fractions. Here V drops 6 bases and J drops 5 bases, and the junction holds 12 bases not matched to any gene. CDR3 length: 14 amino acids, cysteine to phenylalanine. Just CDR3 DNA is preserved here, 42 bases in frame from base 1. CDR1 is given as SQVTM and CDR2 as ANQGSEA, both from the germline V gene.

This clonotype originated in a young man who received the YFV17D yellow fever vaccine. Sequenced material: PBMCs, taken 15 days after the yellow fever booster vaccination. The chain employs TRBV29-1 and TRBJ2-7; TRBD1 lines up with 8 middle nucleotides. The CDR3 reads as follows: CSVEQGEGANEQYF. The base sequence is TGCAGCGTGGAACAGGGGGAAGGCGCAAACGAGCAGTACTTC.